This T cell receptor (beta chain) came from a study of cytomegalovirus exposure and HLA in healthy donors. The PCR made use of 60 Vbeta and 13 Jbeta primers. In the original analysis: Counted up in a later analysis, unique TCR beta chains came to about 80 million, with around 11 million shared. Libraries were prepared by immunoSEQ multiplex PCR; TCRdb keeps only in-frame clonotypes and omits some of them. Clonal size and the V and J genes are those of that table, whereas D and trimming came from the DNA. The table records some 110,000 clones, 55% to 75% of them present only once. The CDR3 sequence is 12 residues long. CDR1 is SGHTA and CDR2 is FQGNSA in the germline V gene. The V end was cut by 5 bases, the J end by 3 bases, with 4 bases between.

Material: PBMCs. This TCR derives from a man in his thirties or forties in good health and CMV-seropositive. The chain links TRBV7-2 to TRBJ2-2, with D uncertain. CDR3 sequence reads: CASSLYTGELFF. CDR3 coding DNA: TGTGCCAGCAGCCTTTACACCGGGGAGCTGTTTTTT.